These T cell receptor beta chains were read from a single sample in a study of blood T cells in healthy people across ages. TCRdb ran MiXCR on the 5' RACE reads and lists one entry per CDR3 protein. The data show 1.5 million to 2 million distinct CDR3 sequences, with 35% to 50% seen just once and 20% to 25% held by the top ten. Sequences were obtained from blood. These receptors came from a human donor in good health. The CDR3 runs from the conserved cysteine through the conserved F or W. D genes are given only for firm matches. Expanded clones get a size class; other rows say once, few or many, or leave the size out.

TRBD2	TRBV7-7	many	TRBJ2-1	TGTGCCAGCAGTTTATCACTAGCGGGGGGTAATGAGCAGTTCTTC	CASSLSLAGGNEQFF
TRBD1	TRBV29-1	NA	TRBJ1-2	TGCAGCGTCGACAGGGGGCGCTCCATTGACCGCACCTTC	CSVDRGRSIDRTF
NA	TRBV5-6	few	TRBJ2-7	TGTGCCAGCAGCGAAGGGACATGGTTGCGCGAGCAGTACTTC	CASSEGTWLREQYF
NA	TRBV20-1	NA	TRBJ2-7	TGCAGTGCCACACCTTCGGGACTGGCCTACGAGCAGTACTTC	CSATPSGLAYEQYF
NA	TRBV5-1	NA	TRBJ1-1	TGCGCCAGCAGCCCGTCCGGGTCCCTTATGAACACTGAAGCTTTCTTT	CASSPSGSLMNTEAFF
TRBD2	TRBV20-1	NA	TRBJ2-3	TGCAGTGCTGAACGGACTAGCGGTTCTACAGATACGCAGTATTTT	CSAERTSGSTDTQYF
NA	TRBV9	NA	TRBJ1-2	TGTGCCAGCAGCGTAGGGCAGTTTGATGGCTACACCTTC	CASSVGQFDGYTF
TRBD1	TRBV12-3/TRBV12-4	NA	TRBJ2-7	TGTGCCAGCACCCTGGGCATAAGGGGGCGAAACGAGCAGTACTTC	CASTLGIRGRNEQYF
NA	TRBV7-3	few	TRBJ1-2	TGTGCCAGCAGCGGACAACTCCTTAACTATGGCTACACCTTC	CASSGQLLNYGYTF
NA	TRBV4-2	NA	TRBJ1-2	TGTGCCAGCAAGACTGGGGCGCGGGGCTATGGCTACACCTTC	CASKTGARGYGYTF
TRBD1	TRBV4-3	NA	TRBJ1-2	TGCGTCAGCAGCCAAGATCGACAGGGTTACAGCTACACCTTC	CVSSQDRQGYSYTF